Listed here are 16 T cell receptor beta chains from one sample, sequenced in a study of OX40 agonist ivuxolimab in advanced cancers. Receptors were amplified or captured by the immunoSEQ multiplex PCR assay. TCRdb obtained this table from immuneACCESS and retained in-frame rearrangements with V and J assigned. These tables miss some clones; where compared with another copy, unresolved V genes account for less than half of the shortfall, and the remainder is unexplained. Within this sample are over 65,000 clones, with 70% to 90% of them counted one time only. The ten largest clones take up nearly 8% of the sample. The specimen comprised CD4+ or CD8+ T cells sorted from blood, sampled in a trial of the OX40 agonist ivuxolimab. All receptors derive from an adult with an advanced solid tumor such as melanoma, head and neck, liver or kidney cancer.

The V call is TRBV2, the J call TRBJ1-4, with TRBD1 as a possible D gene (5 bases). The CDR3 spans 17 residues. Per germline, CDR1 SNHLY and CDR2 FYNNEI. V was shortened by 7 bases and J by 3 bases, with 21 bases between the two germline ends. CDR3 sequence reads: CASTPRGVGGANEKLFF. The DNA for the CDR3 is TGTGCCAGCACCCCCAGAGGGGTGGGGGGTGCTAATGAAAAACTGTTTTTT.

This sequence joins TRBV28 and TRBJ2-3; 9 bases map to TRBD1. The length of the CDR3 is 15 residues. CDR1 and CDR2 (germline): MDHEN, SYDVKM. Trimming removed 4 bases from V and 1 base from J; junction bases left unmatched: 3. The CDR3 DNA sequence: TGTGCCAGCAGTTCGAGGACAGGGGGCACAGATACGCAGTATTTT. It translates to CASSSRTGGTDTQYF.

This chain connects TRBV11-2 to TRBJ2-7, with D perhaps given as TRBD1 or TRBD2 (5 bases each). The V end was cut by 5 bases, the J end by 1 base, with 15 bases between. The CDR3 covers 15 residues. Germline CDR1 SGHAT, CDR2 FQNNGV. CDR3: CASSKGTVGSYEQYF. CDR3 bases: TGTGCCAGCAGCAAAGGGACGGTAGGGTCCTACGAGCAGTACTTC.

The rearrangement joins TRBV2 to TRBJ2-2; 8 bases are shared with TRBD1. The ends lost 11 bases at V and 3 bases at J; junction bases unmatched: 5. CDR3 length: 13 amino acids. Germline CDR1 and CDR2: SNHLY and FYNNEI. Written as DNA, the CDR3 is TGTGCCGGTGCAGGGGGCTACACCGGGGAGCTGTTTTTT. This codes for CAGAGGYTGELFF.

The rearrangement joins TRBV28 to TRBJ2-1, with D uncertain. Deletions cut 2 bases from V and 7 bases from J, with 12 bases between. This CDR3 spans 14 amino acids. Germline values: CDR1 MDHEN, CDR2 SYDVKM. The CDR3 region has the DNA TGTGCCAGCAGTTTAGGACCCCCAAGGAATGAGCAGTTCTTC. It yields the protein CASSLGPPRNEQFF.

This sequence joins TRBV5-4 and TRBJ2-5; 7 positions agree with TRBD1. The V gene's germline CDR1 is SGHNT and CDR2 YYREEE (reference sequence). The CDR3 has 15 amino acids. The trim removed 0 bases at V and 0 bases at J, leaving 2 bases unmatched. CDR3 bases: TGTGCCAGCAGCTTGGGGGACAGCTACCAAGAGACCCAGTACTTC. Protein: CASSLGDSYQETQYF.

The J gene is TRBJ1-2, the V gene TRBV7-3, with D perhaps matching TRBD1 (6 bases). This CDR3 region has 15 residues. Germline V gene lookup returns CDR1 SGHTA and CDR2 FQGTGA. The V gene lost 5 bases and the J gene lost 3 bases, with 16 bases spanning the gap. CDR3 residues: CASSPTGGQDYGYTF. The CDR3 bases are TGTGCCAGCAGCCCTACCGGGGGCCAGGACTATGGCTACACCTTC.

The chain links TRBV19 to TRBJ1-5, with 11 bases fitting TRBD1. This CDR3 has 15 amino acids. The V segment lost 5 bases and the J segment 4 bases; nucleotides outside the gene matches: 4. CDR1 is LNHDA, CDR2 SQIVND, per germline (reference sequence). The CDR3 bases are TGTGCCAGTAGTCGCGGACAGGGGGCAAATCAGCCCCAGCATTTT. Protein sequence: CASSRGQGANQPQHF.

The chain employs TRBV6-5 and TRBJ2-7; TRBD2 agrees at 7 bases. Trimming took 8 bases from V and 4 from J; bases not matched to a gene: 8. Germline V lookup: CDR1 MNHEY, CDR2 SVGAGI. CDR3 length: 13 residues. Here the CDR3 reads CASERTRGYEQYF. The CDR3 DNA sequence: TGTGCCAGCGAAAGGACTAGGGGATACGAGCAGTACTTC.

V usage is TRBV5-6 and J usage is TRBJ1-2, with TRBD1 matching 8 bases. The CDR3 extends over 15 amino acids. Trimming cost V 0 bases and J 8 bases; bases outside gene matches: 9. CDR1 and CDR2 from the germline V gene are SGHDT and YYEEEE. The DNA for the CDR3 is TGTGCCAGCAGCTTGGGGACAGGGACGGTGGGAGGCTACACCTTC. Translation: CASSLGTGTVGGYTF.

This clone has just one count. V usage is TRBV18 and J usage is TRBJ1-5; 8 nucleotides align to TRBD1. The CDR3 length is 18 residues. The V and J ends lost 3 bases and 0 bases, in that order; junction bases with no gene match: 10. Germline V gene lookup returns CDR1 KGHSH and CDR2 LQKENI. CDR3 in DNA: TGTGCCAGCTCACCTGGAGACAGGGGTTCGTATAGCAATCAGCCCCAGCATTTT. Its protein is CASSPGDRGSYSNQPQHF. Complete variable domain (other parts from reference TRBV18 and TRBJ1-5): NAGVMQNPRHLVRRRGQEARLRCSPMKGHSHVYWYRQLPEEGLKFMVYLQKENIIDESGMPKERFSAEFPKEGPSILRIQQVVRGDSAAYFCASSPGDRGSYSNQPQHFGDGTRLSIL.

CDR3 residues: CASSREKASETQYF. CDR3 DNA: TGTGCCAGCAGCCGAGAGAAAGCCTCAGAGACCCAGTACTTC. The chain links TRBV4-2 to TRBJ2-5; D is ambiguous. V gave up 4 bases and J gave up 4 bases, with 13 bases separating them. The germline gives CDR1 LGHNA, CDR2 YNFKEQ. This CDR3 is 14 amino acids long.

This chain joins TRBV2 and TRBJ2-7, with a tentative D call TRBD1 (6 bases). With 6 bases removed from V and 0 bases from J, the gap between germline ends came to 12 bases. The germline gives CDR1 SNHLY, CDR2 FYNNEI. This CDR3 spans 14 amino acids. CDR3 DNA: TGTGCCAGCAGGGACAGTACGAACTCCTACGAGCAGTACTTC. Protein product: CASRDSTNSYEQYF.

The rearrangement uses TRBV7-9 and TRBJ2-2; perhaps D is TRBD1 or TRBD2 (6 bases each). V was trimmed by 3 bases and J by 5 bases, leaving 10 bases between them. Germline CDR1 reads SEHNR; CDR2 reads FQNEAQ (reference sequence). This CDR3 is built from 14 residues. DNA for the CDR3: TGTGCCAGCAGCTTGCCGGGGGCAACCGGGGAGCTGTTTTTT. It encodes CASSLPGATGELFF.

The V and J genes are TRBV7-2 and TRBJ1-2; D possibly corresponds to TRBD1 (6 bases). The CDR3 is made up of 15 amino acids. V shed 5 bases and J shed 2 bases, with 15 bases lying between them. From germline, CDR1 is SGHTA and CDR2 FQGNSA. The CDR3 coding sequence is TGTGCCAGCAGCCCGATACAGGGAGGAAACTATGGCTACACCTTC. Protein: CASSPIQGGNYGYTF.

The chain is built from TRBV5-1 and TRBJ2-3; D remains ambiguous. V was cut by 4 bases and J by 3 bases, with 12 bases left in between. The CDR3 is made up of 14 amino acids. Germline lookup yields CDR1 SGHRS and CDR2 YFSETQ. CDR3 amino acids: CASSPPPGTDTQYF. The DNA of the CDR3 is TGCGCCAGCAGCCCTCCCCCGGGTACAGATACGCAGTATTTT. Drawing the rest from reference TRBV5-1 and TRBJ2-3, the complete variable domain is KAGVTQTPRYLIKTRGQQVTLSCSPISGHRSVSWYQQTPGQGLQFLFEYFSETQRNKGNFPGRFSGRQFSNSRSEMNVSTLELGDSALYLCASSPPPGTDTQYFGPGTRLTVL.